What follows is one TCR beta chain and its context. This sample was included in a study of shared clonotypes between healthy human individuals. Sequencing was performed with immunoSEQ multiplex PCR; in TCRdb, only in-frame clones are kept and a portion is missing. The sample records around 2.1 million clones, under 97% being singletons. Germline lookup yields CDR1 MDHEN and CDR2 SYDVKM. V was shortened by 5 bases and J by 3 bases, with 14 bases between the two germline ends. CDR3 size: 15 residues. The sequence was collected from a young man in good health. The chain employs TRBV28 and TRBJ1-3; D is possibly TRBD1 (6 bases). Material: naive CD4+ T cells sorted from blood. Subset indicated: CD45RA+ positively selected. In DNA, the CDR3 is TGTGCCAGCAGTGGGGGCGAAGGGGGTGGAAACACCATATATTTT. This gives the protein CASSGGEGGGNTIYF.